This T cell receptor beta chain was captured in a study of T cells expressing NK-cell markers. Following a re-call of the 5' RACE reads, TCRdb has one entry per CDR3 protein and lacks DNA. The listing records roughly 160,000 distinct CDR3 sequences. Germline V gene sequence: CDR1 SNHLY, CDR2 FYNNEI. The CDR3 is 14 residues long. Sequences were obtained from blood T cells: a sorted CD56 or NKG2C T cell subset, CD4+ or CD8+ T cells, or bulk PBMC T cells (not recorded which). The clonotype comes from a man aged 18 to 69 in good health. The chain carries TRBV2 and TRBJ1-2. The chain's CDR3 is CASSDIRLNYGYTF. The full variable domain, in which reference TRBV2 and TRBJ1-2 provide the parts outside the CDR3, is EPEVTQTPSHQVTQMGQEVILRCVPISNHLYFYWYRQILGQKVEFLVSFYNNEISEKSEIFDDQFSVERPDGSNFTLKIRSTKLEDSAMYFCASSDIRLNYGYTFGSGTRLTVV.